The 16 T cell receptor beta chains in this list originate from one sample, sequenced in a study of T cells after yellow fever vaccination. Via MiXCR, TCRdb re-called the 5' RACE reads, giving one row per CDR3 protein. The profile shows about 170,000 distinct CDR3 sequences, 9.5% to 12% of them singletons. Sequences were derived from CD8+ T cells sorted from PBMCs, sampled 15 days after the yellow fever booster vaccination. Receptor source: a man aged 18 to 29 who received the YFV17D yellow fever vaccine.

Ten or more counts support this clonotype. V gene TRBV20-1 combines with J gene TRBJ2-3; no clear D. This CDR3 region has 13 residues. Looked up from germline, CDR1 is DFQATT and CDR2 is SNEGSKA (reference sequence). The CDR3 spells CSTLTTTVNTQYF. CDR3 coding DNA: TGCAGCACCCTAACAACTACAGTAAATACGCAGTATTTT.

A remark on this clonotype: Mismatch with germline at one junction end may stem from a read error. V and J are TRBV4-1 and TRBJ1-2; D not resolved. This CDR3 is 11 amino acids long. Germline CDR1 and CDR2: MGHRA and YSYEKL. CDR3 residues: CASSQDAGFYF. The DNA for the CDR3 is TGCGCCAGCAGCCAAGATGCAGGATTCTACTTC.

V is TRBV15 and J is TRBJ2-7; the D is unclear. Germline V lookup: CDR1 LNHNV, CDR2 YYDKDF (reference sequence). V was trimmed by 1 base and J by 3 bases, leaving 10 bases between them. The CDR3 totals 14 residues. The CDR3 protein is CATSRVGRGYEQYV. CDR3 DNA: TGTGCCACCAGCAGAGTGGGCCGAGGCTACGAGCAGTACGTC.

The chain has TRBV4-1 and TRBJ2-7; D might be TRBD2 (6 bases). V dropped 4 bases and J dropped 2 bases, with 18 bases sitting between them. CDR3 length equals 16 residues. From germline, CDR1 is MGHRA and CDR2 YSYEKL. CDR3 coding DNA: TGCGCCAGCAGCCTCCGGCGAGGGGACTCTACCTACGAGCAGTACTTC. Its protein product is CASSLRRGDSTYEQYF.

This clonotype showed up just a few times. The V gene is TRBV6-2 or TRBV6-3, the J gene TRBJ1-1; TRBD1 is a possible D gene (6 bases). The CDR3 spans 16 residues. V shed 1 base and J shed 0 bases, with 12 bases lying between them. The germline CDR1 and CDR2 sequences are MNHEY and SVGEGT. In nucleotides, the CDR3 is TGTGCCAGCAGTTACTTCGGGGGCAGCCTGAACACTGAAGCTTTCTTT. This encodes CASSYFGGSLNTEAFF.

The rearrangement uses TRBV7-9 and TRBJ1-1; the D gene is possibly TRBD1 (5 bases). Germline V gene data show CDR1 as SEHNR and CDR2 as FQNEAQ (reference sequence). The germline V and J ends were trimmed by 5 bases and 0 bases, with 13 bases remaining between them. The CDR3 is 15 amino acids. This chain's CDR3 is CASSPGWGLNTEAFF. The CDR3 DNA follows: TGTGCCAGCAGCCCCGGCTGGGGCCTGAACACTGAAGCTTTCTTT.

The rearrangement links TRBV10-3 to TRBJ1-6; possible D gene TRBD1, 5 bases. Trimming pared 10 bases from V and 8 bases from J, leaving 15 bases between. The CDR3 is made up of 13 amino acids. Per the germline V gene, CDR1 is ENHRY and CDR2 is SYGVKD. In nucleotides, the CDR3 is TGTGCCACCCTAGGGGAGGGCGATTCACCCCTCCACTTT. It translates to CATLGEGDSPLHF.

The chain joins TRBV7-2 to TRBJ1-1; D might be TRBD1 (5 bases). The CDR3 extends over 16 amino acids. Trimming removed 0 bases at V and 6 bases at J, with 17 bases between. Germline CDR1 is SGHTA and CDR2 is FQGNSA. CDR3 coding DNA: TGTGCCAGCAGCTTAGCTTGGGGGAGGGTTGAATCTGAAGCTTTCTTT. Translation gives CASSLAWGRVESEAFF.

This clonotype came up a few times. The rearrangement links TRBV5-5 to TRBJ1-5; unclear D gene. The CDR3 sequence is 15 residues long. Between the trimmed V and J ends, which lost 0 bases and 6 bases, there was a span of 13 bases. Germline lookup yields CDR1 SGHKS and CDR2 YYEKEE (reference sequence). CDR3 in DNA: TGTGCCAGCAGCTTGGCGTGGGAATTCGGTCAGCCCCAGCATTTT. This sequence encodes CASSLAWEFGQPQHF.

V usage is TRBV5-1 and J usage is TRBJ2-1; 12 bases agree with TRBD1. CDR3 size: 15 residues. V shed 8 bases and J 10 bases; nucleotides not matched to a gene: 13. Germline CDR1 SGHRS, CDR2 YFSETQ. CDR3 in amino acids: CARTLGTGGSGEQFF. In DNA, the CDR3 is TGCGCCAGAACCCTCGGGACAGGGGGCTCGGGGGAGCAGTTCTTC.

This clonotype was seen a few times. The chain carries TRBV20-1 and TRBJ2-2; D is unclear. Trimming took 5 bases from V and 0 from J, leaving 16 bases between them. Germline loops: CDR1 DFQATT, CDR2 SNEGSKA (reference sequence). This CDR3 is built from 16 residues. Written as DNA, the CDR3 is TGCAGTGCTTCAACCGTACAGTTCTCGAACACCGGGGAGCTGTTTTTT. Its protein product is CSASTVQFSNTGELFF.

This clonotype was seen more than once but under ten times. The chain recombines TRBV15 with TRBJ2-5; 11 nucleotides align to TRBD1. CDR1 LNHNV and CDR2 YYDKDF come from the germline V gene (reference sequence). The CDR3 extends over 16 amino acids. Trimming cost V 4 bases and J 2 bases; bases outside gene matches: 6. CDR3 in amino acids: CATSTGQGAKQETQYF. DNA of the CDR3: TGTGCCACCAGCACAGGACAGGGGGCGAAGCAAGAGACCCAGTACTTC.

This clonotype was recorded at least ten times. The V and J genes are TRBV7-2 and TRBJ2-1; 7 nucleotides match TRBD2. The CDR3 totals 15 residues. CDR1 SGHTA and CDR2 FQGNSA come from the germline V gene. The junction had 9 bases not matched to a gene; V was cut back by 6 bases and J by 4 bases. The CDR3 region has the DNA TGTGCCAGCAGTCCTACTAGCGACCCTTACAATGAGCAGTTCTTC. Translating it yields CASSPTSDPYNEQFF.

V and J are TRBV18 and TRBJ1-6; the D is unclear. Germline-derived CDR1 and CDR2 are KGHSH and LQKENI. CDR3 size: 13 residues. V dropped 6 bases and J dropped 14 bases, with 17 bases sitting between them. CDR3 region: CASSHLARAALHF. CDR3 DNA: TGTGCCAGCTCCCATCTGGCCCGGGCGGCCCTCCACTTT.

The CDR3 here is CASRSTGGISPLHF. CDR3 coding DNA: TGTGCCAGCAGATCCACAGGGGGCATTTCACCCCTCCACTTT. This chain connects TRBV6-5 to TRBJ1-6; 9 positions match TRBD1. This CDR3 is 14 amino acids long. From germline, CDR1 is MNHEY and CDR2 SVGAGI. V shed 6 bases and J 9 bases; nucleotides not matched to a gene: 6.

This clonotype was found many times. In nucleotides, the CDR3 is TGTGCCAGCAGTTTAGGTGGTGGCAATCAGCCCCAGCATTTT. Translated: CASSLGGGNQPQHF. V and J are TRBV12-3 or TRBV12-4 and TRBJ1-5; D unresolved. The CDR3 length is 14 residues. The V and J ends lost 1 base and 2 bases respectively, with 6 bases between them.